These T cell receptor beta chains were read from a single sample in a study of CD8 T cells in ankylosing spondylitis. TCRdb independently ran MiXCR on the 5' RACE reads; one entry per CDR3 protein. The sample yields 40,000 to 50,000 distinct CDR3 sequences, 2.7% seen once. What was sequenced was blood, either unsorted or a sorted T cell fraction (not recorded which). All receptors come from a male donor with ankylosing spondylitis or in good health (not recorded which). Both conserved end residues are part of each CDR3. Fields, in order: V gene, CDR3 length, J gene, D gene, clone size, CDR3 DNA, CDR3 protein. D genes are given only for firm matches. Clone sizes are shown as once, few, many, or a class for an expanded clone.

>TRBV9|15|TRBJ2-1|.|many
TGTGCCAGCAGTAGGGACGGAGGAGGCTACAATGAGCAGTTCTTC
CASSRDGGGYNEQFF
>TRBV9|15|TRBJ1-5|.|many
TGTGCCAGCAGCGTAGAATCGGGGCTCGGTCAGCCCCAGCATTTT
CASSVESGLGQPQHF
>TRBV9|16|TRBJ2-5|TRBD2|many
TGTGCCAGCAGCACCCGGACTAGCGGGACCCCGGAGACCCAGTACTTC
CASSTRTSGTPETQYF
>TRBV9|15|TRBJ1-1|.|many
TGTGCCAGCAGCGCCCTCACCGGGTGGGACACTGAAGCTTTCTTT
CASSALTGWDTEAFF
>TRBV9|13|TRBJ2-2|.|many
TGTGCCAGCAGCACTCTAGGTGGCGGGGAGCTGTTTTTT
CASSTLGGGELFF
>TRBV9|13|TRBJ1-1|.|many
TGTGCCAGCAGCGTTGCAGGGTCCACTGAAGCTTTCTTT
CASSVAGSTEAFF
>TRBV9|13|TRBJ1-6|.|few
TGTGCCAGCAGCGTAGGTCCTCAGGGTGCCCTCCACTTT
CASSVGPQGALHF
>TRBV9|15|TRBJ2-5|TRBD2|many
TGTGCCAGCAGCGCACTAGCGGGAGGGCAGCAGACCCAGTACTTC
CASSALAGGQQTQYF
>TRBV9|17|TRBJ2-7|.|many
TGTGCCAGCAGCGTAGATTTTTCGGGAATGCCTCCCTACGAGCAGTACTTC
CASSVDFSGMPPYEQYF
>TRBV9|12|TRBJ1-1|.|many
TGTGCCAGCAGCGTAGGGGGGGCTGAAGCTTTCTTT
CASSVGGAEAFF
>TRBV9|13|TRBJ1-1|.|many
TGTGCCAGCTCCATCAGGGGTCTGGGTGAAGCTTTCTTT
CASSIRGLGEAFF
>TRBV9|12|TRBJ2-3|.|many
TGTGCCAGCAGCCCTTTGGCAGATACGCAGTATTTT
CASSPLADTQYF
>TRBV9|15|TRBJ2-7|TRBD2|many
TGTGCCAGCAGCGGTGGACTAGCGGCCTCCTACGAGCAGTACTTC
CASSGGLAASYEQYF
>TRBV9|13|TRBJ2-7|TRBD1|many
TGTGCCAGCAGCGCCGGGACAGACTACGAGCAGTACTTC
CASSAGTDYEQYF
>TRBV9|16|TRBJ2-1|.|medium-sized
TGTGCCAGCAGCGTAGAGTGGGCGGGCCGAGCATTAGAGCAGTTCTTC
CASSVEWAGRALEQFF
>TRBV9|14|TRBJ2-7|TRBD2|many
TGTGCCAGCAGCGGGGCTAGCGGGAGCTACGAGCAGTACTTC
CASSGASGSYEQYF
>TRBV9|18|TRBJ2-1|TRBD2|many
TGTGCCAGCAGCGTATCGCTAGCGGGAGGCTATTCCTACAATGAGCAGTTCTTC
CASSVSLAGGYSYNEQFF
>TRBV9|14|TRBJ1-1|.|many
TGTGCCAGCAGCGTGGGGCAGGCTTCCACTGAAGCTTTCTTT
CASSVGQASTEAFF
>TRBV9|14|TRBJ1-6|.|many
TGTGCCAGCAGCGTAACGGGTGGTAATTCACCCCTCCACTTT
CASSVTGGNSPLHF
>TRBV9|16|TRBJ2-5|TRBD2|few
TGTGCCAGCAGCCTGGGACTAGCGGGAGCTGGGGAGACCCAGTACTTC
CASSLGLAGAGETQYF
>TRBV9|15|TRBJ1-2|.|many
TGTGCCAGCAGCGCACGTGGGGGGTTCGAAGATGGCTACACCTTC
CASSARGGFEDGYTF
>TRBV9|15|TRBJ2-1|TRBD2|many
TGTGCCAGCAGCGACGGGACTAGCCCCTACAATGAGCAGTTCTTC
CASSDGTSPYNEQFF
>TRBV9|18|TRBJ2-1|TRBD2|many
TGTGCCAGCAGCGTCCGGACTAGCGGGAGCCTGTCCTACAATGAGCAGTTCTTC
CASSVRTSGSLSYNEQFF
>TRBV9|15|TRBJ2-2|.|many
TGTGCCAGCAGCGTCTTGCAGGCTAACACCGGGGAGCTGTTTTTT
CASSVLQANTGELFF
>TRBV9|15|TRBJ1-4|.|many
TGTGCCAGCAGCGTAGGTATAGGGAGGGGAGAAAAACTGTTTTTT
CASSVGIGRGEKLFF
>TRBV9|13|TRBJ2-4|.|many
TGTGCCAGCAGCGGGGCCCCGACTCACATTCAGTACTTC
CASSGAPTHIQYF
>TRBV9|15|TRBJ2-1|TRBD2|many
TGTGCCAGCAGCGTTCGAGCGGGAGGGGCGAATGAGCAGTTCTTC
CASSVRAGGANEQFF
>TRBV9|15|TRBJ2-5|TRBD2|many
TGTGCCAGCAGCGTAGCGGTCGGGAGGGGAGAGACCCAGTACTTC
CASSVAVGRGETQYF
>TRBV9|12|TRBJ2-1|.|many
TGTGCCAGCAGCGTAGTCCCTGAAGAGCAGTTCTTC
CASSVVPEEQFF
>TRBV9|16|TRBJ2-2|.|many
TGTGCCAGCAGCCCAGCCGGCGGGTGGGGGACCGGGGAGCTGTTTTTT
CASSPAGGWGTGELFF
>TRBV9|13|TRBJ2-1|.|few
TGTGCCAGCAGCGTAGTAGGCTACAATGAGCAGTTCTTC
CASSVVGYNEQFF
>TRBV9|16|TRBJ2-1|.|many
TGTGCCAGCAGCGTAGCGGGGGACAGCTCCTACAATGAGCAGTTCTTC
CASSVAGDSSYNEQFF
>TRBV9|14|TRBJ2-3|TRBD1|many
TGTGCCAGCAGCAGACGACAGGGGTCAGATACGCAGTATTTT
CASSRRQGSDTQYF
>TRBV9|15|TRBJ2-1|.|many
TGTGCCAGCAGCGTAGATGAAGGGGACTACAATGAGCAGTTCTTC
CASSVDEGDYNEQFF
>TRBV9|14|TRBJ1-1|TRBD1|many
TGTGCCAGCAGCAGACAGGGGGACGACACTGAAGCTTTCTTT
CASSRQGDDTEAFF
>TRBV9|16|TRBJ1-2|.|many
TGTGCCAGCAGCGACGTAACGTTTCTGGGGCTGAATGGCTACACCTTC
CASSDVTFLGLNGYTF
>TRBV9|16|TRBJ2-5|TRBD2|many
TGTGCCAGCAGCGTAGCCAGTTCCTCGACTAGCGAAAACCAGTACTTC
CASSVASSSTSENQYF
>TRBV9|14|TRBJ2-5|.|many
TGTGCCAGCAGCGCCGGGGACTCCCGGGAGACCCAGTACTTC
CASSAGDSRETQYF
>TRBV9|17|TRBJ2-2|TRBD2|many
TGTGCCAGCAGCGTAGTTGGGAGCGGGAGAGGGACCGGGGAGCTGTTTTTT
CASSVVGSGRGTGELFF
>TRBV9|16|TRBJ2-3|TRBD2|many
TGTGCCAGCAGCGTAGGGATAGCGGGCCCCACAGATACGCAGTATTTT
CASSVGIAGPTDTQYF
>TRBV9|13|TRBJ1-1|.|large
TGTGCCAGCAGCGTAGGTCGTCTCGCCGAAGCTTTCTTT
CASSVGRLAEAFF
>TRBV9|14|TRBJ2-2|.|many
TGTGCCAGCAGCGTCGATACGAACACCGGGGAGCTGTTTTTT
CASSVDTNTGELFF
>TRBV9|15|TRBJ2-1|TRBD2|many
TGTGCCAGCAGCGTGACTAGCGGGGGCTACAATGAGCAGTTCTTC
CASSVTSGGYNEQFF